A selection of T cell receptor beta chains follows, all from one sample in a study of shared clonotypes between healthy human individuals. Libraries were prepared by immunoSEQ multiplex PCR; TCRdb keeps only in-frame clonotypes and omits some of them. This table holds under 1,100,000 clones, roughly 80% found once. The sequencing input was memory CD4+ T cells sorted from blood. The receptors shown here come from a man younger than 30 in good health. CDR3s include the opening cysteine and the closing phenylalanine or tryptophan.

J gene: TRBJ2-5
V gene: TRBV5-1
CDR3 protein: CASSLGQGHTETQYF

J gene: TRBJ2-3
V gene: TRBV2
CDR3 protein: CASSEARLVMPTDTQYF

J gene: TRBJ2-7
V gene: TRBV5-1
CDR3 protein: CASSLRGLAGGVNYEQYF

J gene: TRBJ1-4
V gene: TRBV4-3
CDR3 protein: CASSQDMTVNEKLFF

J gene: TRBJ2-7
V gene: TRBV9
CDR3 protein: CASSQGDREPNQYF

J gene: TRBJ2-5
V gene: TRBV5-1
CDR3 protein: CASSLGTTTGQETQYF

J gene: TRBJ1-1
V gene: TRBV7-9
CDR3 protein: CASSTQQETEAFF

J gene: TRBJ1-2
V gene: TRBV7-5
CDR3 protein: CARSRDEPDYGYTF

J gene: TRBJ2-3
V gene: TRBV4-3
CDR3 protein: CASSQGRGSYTDTQYF

J gene: TRBJ1-1
V gene: TRBV4-3
CDR3 protein: CASSQVGTEAFF

J gene: TRBJ1-1
V gene: TRBV6-1
CDR3 protein: CASIWAENTEAFF

J gene: TRBJ2-7
V gene: TRBV19
CDR3 protein: CASRPRDRVSYEQYF

J gene: TRBJ1-6
V gene: TRBV28
CDR3 protein: CASSSSRTGGGSPLHF

J gene: TRBJ2-3
V gene: TRBV18
CDR3 protein: CASSPRDRSTDTQYF

J gene: TRBJ1-1
V gene: TRBV9
CDR3 protein: CASSDKREPKRGEKAEAFF

J gene: TRBJ1-1
V gene: TRBV27
CDR3 protein: CASSLDFGVWNTEAFF

J gene: TRBJ2-3
V gene: TRBV5-1
CDR3 protein: CASRRTTYRVTSTDTQYF

J gene: TRBJ2-1
V gene: TRBV5-4
CDR3 protein: CASTLQGSSYNEQFF

J gene: TRBJ2-1
V gene: TRBV7-8
CDR3 protein: CASSPITSGRASEQFF

J gene: TRBJ1-1
V gene: TRBV30
CDR3 protein: CAWSASGPEAFF

J gene: TRBJ1-6
V gene: TRBV5-1
CDR3 protein: CASSLEGADSSPLHF

J gene: TRBJ2-7
V gene: TRBV2
CDR3 protein: CASRRDGTYEQYF

J gene: TRBJ1-2
V gene: TRBV6-5
CDR3 protein: CASSDIGQGGNTF

J gene: TRBJ1-5
V gene: TRBV6-6
CDR3 protein: CASSYSQGSHQSQHF

J gene: TRBJ2-7
V gene: TRBV10-1
CDR3 protein: CASIPGQGIHEQYF

J gene: TRBJ1-2
V gene: TRBV5-6
CDR3 protein: CASSLVQPTNYGYTF

J gene: TRBJ2-7
V gene: TRBV6-1
CDR3 protein: CASREGLVASYEQYF

J gene: TRBJ1-1
V gene: TRBV6-5
CDR3 protein: CASSYLTANTEAFF

J gene: TRBJ2-1
V gene: TRBV19
CDR3 protein: CASSPGSNEQFF

J gene: TRBJ2-2
V gene: TRBV11-3
CDR3 protein: CASSHGTENTGELFF

J gene: TRBJ2-1
V gene: TRBV19
CDR3 protein: CATKERGSGYNEQFF

J gene: TRBJ2-5
V gene: TRBV10-1
CDR3 protein: CASSPGQGRETQYF

J gene: TRBJ2-6
V gene: TRBV5-6
CDR3 protein: CASSLMGPFDVLTF

J gene: TRBJ2-3
V gene: TRBV6-5
CDR3 protein: CASREGPTDTQYF

J gene: TRBJ2-1
V gene: TRBV18
CDR3 protein: CASSPPVGNEQFF

J gene: TRBJ2-5
V gene: TRBV14
CDR3 protein: CASSRVGVQETQYF

J gene: TRBJ1-5
V gene: TRBV10-3
CDR3 protein: CAIGTGETPQHF

J gene: TRBJ2-2
V gene: TRBV7-3
CDR3 protein: CASSPRQGGGGGELFF

J gene: TRBJ2-2
V gene: TRBV11-2
CDR3 protein: CASSPGTETGELFF

J gene: TRBJ1-2
V gene: TRBV27
CDR3 protein: CASSLHSYSGYTF

J gene: TRBJ2-7
V gene: TRBV5-1
CDR3 protein: CASSSGGGQLYYEQYF

J gene: TRBJ1-1
V gene: TRBV6-6
CDR3 protein: CASSYGRALNTEAFF

J gene: TRBJ2-1
V gene: TRBV11-2
CDR3 protein: CASSLDLGSYNEQFF

J gene: TRBJ2-2
V gene: TRBV6-6
CDR3 protein: CASRSGLGSSGELFF

J gene: TRBJ1-1
V gene: TRBV2
CDR3 protein: CASSLGFGTEAFF

J gene: TRBJ1-5
V gene: TRBV27
CDR3 protein: CASSFKGYQPQHF

J gene: TRBJ2-7
V gene: TRBV9
CDR3 protein: CASSARAGSPYEQYF

J gene: TRBJ2-2
V gene: TRBV30
CDR3 protein: CAWSRDRTTGELFF

J gene: TRBJ1-2
V gene: TRBV28
CDR3 protein: CASSSGSNYGYTF

J gene: TRBJ1-3
V gene: TRBV18
CDR3 protein: CASSPTYRESGNTIYF

J gene: TRBJ2-2
V gene: TRBV11-3
CDR3 protein: CASSPAVSGELFF

J gene: TRBJ2-6
V gene: TRBV18
CDR3 protein: CASSPTGPSGANVLTF

J gene: TRBJ2-3
V gene: TRBV28
CDR3 protein: CASSHRGGRTDTQYF

J gene: TRBJ2-2
V gene: TRBV6-6
CDR3 protein: CASRTPRGLNTGELFF

J gene: TRBJ1-6
V gene: TRBV5-4
CDR3 protein: CASSLAGTYNSPLHF

J gene: TRBJ2-7
V gene: TRBV5-1
CDR3 protein: CASSLSGLDPGRDEQYF